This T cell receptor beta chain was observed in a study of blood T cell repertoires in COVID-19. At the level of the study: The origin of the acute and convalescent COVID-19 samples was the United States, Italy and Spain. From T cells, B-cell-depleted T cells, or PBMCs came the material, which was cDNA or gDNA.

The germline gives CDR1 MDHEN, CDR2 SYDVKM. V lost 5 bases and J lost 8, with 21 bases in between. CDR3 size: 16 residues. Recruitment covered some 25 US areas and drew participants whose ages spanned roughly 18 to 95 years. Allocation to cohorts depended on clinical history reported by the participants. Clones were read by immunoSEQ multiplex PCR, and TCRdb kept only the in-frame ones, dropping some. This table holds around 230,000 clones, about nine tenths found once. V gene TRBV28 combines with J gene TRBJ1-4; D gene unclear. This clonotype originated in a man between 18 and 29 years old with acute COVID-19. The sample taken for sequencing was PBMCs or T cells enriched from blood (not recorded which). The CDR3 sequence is CASSPDYGVGNEKLFF. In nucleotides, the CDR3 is TGTGCCAGCAGTCCCGATTACGGGGTGGGAAACGAAAAACTGTTTTTT.